This TCR beta chain stems from a study of OX40 agonist ivuxolimab in advanced cancers. The protocol was immunoSEQ multiplex PCR, while the TCRdb copy is restricted to in-frame clones and leaves out a portion. The sample contains fewer than 70,000 clones, 84% of which appear only once. The study, taken as a whole, reports: With doses of 0.1-3.0 mg/kg, partial responders showed among the lowest clonal expansion.

On this clone: Its cognate antigen is unknown.

This CDR3 has 15 residues. The V gene's germline CDR1 is MNHEY and CDR2 SVGAGI. V was pared by 6 bases and J by 2 bases, with 10 bases of the junction left unmatched. This clonotype was obtained from an adult with an advanced solid tumor such as melanoma, head and neck, liver or kidney cancer. The sequences come from CD4+ or CD8+ T cells sorted from blood, collected in a trial of the OX40 agonist ivuxolimab. The genes are TRBV6-5 and TRBJ2-7, with TRBD2 identical over 7 bases. The CDR3 loop is CASRISGGGTYEQYF. As DNA, the CDR3 is TGTGCCAGCAGGATAAGTGGCGGGGGTACCTACGAGCAGTACTTC.